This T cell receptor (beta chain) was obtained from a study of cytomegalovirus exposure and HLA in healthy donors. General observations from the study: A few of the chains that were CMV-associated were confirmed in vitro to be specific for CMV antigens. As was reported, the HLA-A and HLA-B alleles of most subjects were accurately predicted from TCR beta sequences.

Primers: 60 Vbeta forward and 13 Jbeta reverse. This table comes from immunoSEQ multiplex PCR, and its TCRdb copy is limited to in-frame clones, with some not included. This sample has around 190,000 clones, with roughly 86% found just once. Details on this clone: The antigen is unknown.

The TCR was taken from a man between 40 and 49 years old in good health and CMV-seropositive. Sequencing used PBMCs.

The CDR3 loop is CASRMGLAGVNPYNEQFF. The CDR3 DNA reads TGTGCCAGCAGGATGGGACTAGCGGGAGTTAACCCCTACAATGAGCAGTTCTTC. The chain carries TRBV2 and TRBJ2-1, with 14 bases matching TRBD2. V gave up 6 bases and J gave up 2 bases; unmatched junction bases: 9. The CDR3 totals 18 residues. Germline CDR1 SNHLY, CDR2 FYNNEI. Using reference TRBV2 and TRBJ2-1 for the parts outside the CDR3, the full variable domain is EPEVTQTPSHQVTQMGQEVILRCVPISNHLYFYWYRQILGQKVEFLVSFYNNEISEKSEIFDDQFSVERPDGSNFTLKIRSTKLEDSAMYFCASRMGLAGVNPYNEQFFGPGTRLTVL.